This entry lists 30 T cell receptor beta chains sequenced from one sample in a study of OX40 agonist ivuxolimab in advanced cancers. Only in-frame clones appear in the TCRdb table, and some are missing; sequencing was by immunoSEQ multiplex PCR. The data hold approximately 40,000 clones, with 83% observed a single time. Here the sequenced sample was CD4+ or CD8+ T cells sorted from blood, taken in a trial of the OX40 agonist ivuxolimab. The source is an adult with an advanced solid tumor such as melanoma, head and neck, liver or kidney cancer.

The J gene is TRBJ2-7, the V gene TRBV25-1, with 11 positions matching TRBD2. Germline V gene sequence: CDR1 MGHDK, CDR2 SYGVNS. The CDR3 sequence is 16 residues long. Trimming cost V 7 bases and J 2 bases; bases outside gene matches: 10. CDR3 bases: TGTGCCAGCACACCAGCACTAGCGGGGGAAGCCTACGAGCAGTACTTC. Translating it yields CASTPALAGEAYEQYF.

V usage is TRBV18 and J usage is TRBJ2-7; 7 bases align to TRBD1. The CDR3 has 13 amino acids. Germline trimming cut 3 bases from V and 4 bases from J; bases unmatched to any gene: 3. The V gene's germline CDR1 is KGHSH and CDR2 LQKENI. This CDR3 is CASSPRDSYEQYF. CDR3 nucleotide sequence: TGTGCCAGCTCACCCAGGGACAGTTACGAGCAGTACTTC.

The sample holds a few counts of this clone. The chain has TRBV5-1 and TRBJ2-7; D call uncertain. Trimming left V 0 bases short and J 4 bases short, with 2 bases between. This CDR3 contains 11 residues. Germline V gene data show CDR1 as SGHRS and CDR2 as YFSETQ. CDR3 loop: CASSLGYEQYF. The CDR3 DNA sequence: TGCGCCAGCAGCTTGGGGTACGAGCAGTACTTC.

CDR3 in DNA: TGTGCCAGTTTTGGTTTCGCAGGGAACACCGGGGAGCTGTTTTTT. Translating gives CASFGFAGNTGELFF. The chain has TRBV19 and TRBJ2-2; D unresolved. The germline gives CDR1 LNHDA, CDR2 SQIVND (reference sequence). This CDR3 has 15 residues. V was clipped by 8 bases and J by 1 base, with 14 bases between them.

Written as DNA, the CDR3 is TGTGCCAGCAGCCCTCCTGGACAGGCCTACGAGCAGTACTTC. Its protein product is CASSPPGQAYEQYF. V gene TRBV16 combines with J gene TRBJ2-7; 7 bases line up with TRBD1. The CDR3 totals 14 residues. Germline-derived CDR1 and CDR2 are KGHSY and FQNENV. The trim removed 4 bases at V and 2 bases at J, leaving 5 bases unmatched.

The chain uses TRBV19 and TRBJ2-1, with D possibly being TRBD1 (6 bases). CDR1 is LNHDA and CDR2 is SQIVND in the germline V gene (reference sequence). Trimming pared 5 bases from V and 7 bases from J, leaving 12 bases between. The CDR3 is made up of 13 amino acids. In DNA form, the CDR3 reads TGTGCCAGTAGTGCCGCACAGGGAAATGAGCAGTTCTTC. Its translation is CASSAAQGNEQFF.

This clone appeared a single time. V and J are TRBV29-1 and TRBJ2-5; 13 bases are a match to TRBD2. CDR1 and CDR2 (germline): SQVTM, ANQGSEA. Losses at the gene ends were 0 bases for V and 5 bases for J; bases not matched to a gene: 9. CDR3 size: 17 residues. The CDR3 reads CSVEDRGLAGMDETQYF. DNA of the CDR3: TGCAGCGTTGAAGATCGGGGACTAGCGGGAATGGATGAGACCCAGTACTTC.

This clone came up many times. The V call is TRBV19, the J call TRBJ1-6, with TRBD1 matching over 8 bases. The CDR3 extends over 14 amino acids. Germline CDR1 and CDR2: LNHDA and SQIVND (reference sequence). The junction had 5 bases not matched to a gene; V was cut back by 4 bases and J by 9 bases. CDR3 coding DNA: TGTGCCAGTAGTACAGGGGGCTTGAGTTCACCCCTCCACTTT. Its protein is CASSTGGLSSPLHF.

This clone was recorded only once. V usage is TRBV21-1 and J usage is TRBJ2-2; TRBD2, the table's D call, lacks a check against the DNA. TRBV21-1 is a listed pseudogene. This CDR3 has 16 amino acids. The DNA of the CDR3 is TGTGCCAGCAGCATTCGGCCGGCTGGAGACACCGGGGAGCTGTTTTTT. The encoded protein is CASSIRPAGDTGELFF.

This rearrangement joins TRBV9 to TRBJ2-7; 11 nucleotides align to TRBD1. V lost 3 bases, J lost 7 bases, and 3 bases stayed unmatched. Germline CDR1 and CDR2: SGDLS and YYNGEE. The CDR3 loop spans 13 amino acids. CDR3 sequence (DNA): TGTGCCAGCAGCGCCGGGACAGGGGGGGAGCAGTACTTC. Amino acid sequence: CASSAGTGGEQYF.

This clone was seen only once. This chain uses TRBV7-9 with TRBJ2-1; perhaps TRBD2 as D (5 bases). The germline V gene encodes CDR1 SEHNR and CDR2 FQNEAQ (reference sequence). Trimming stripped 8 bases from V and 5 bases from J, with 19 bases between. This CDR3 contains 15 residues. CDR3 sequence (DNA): TGTGCCAGCTACATAACCGGGGAGAAAGACAATGAGCAGTTCTTC. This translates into CASYITGEKDNEQFF.

CDR3 DNA: TGTGCCAGTAGTGGAGCCCAGAGCAATCAGCCCCAGCATTTT. Translated: CASSGAQSNQPQHF. The V gene is TRBV19, the J gene TRBJ1-5; D is unresolved. The CDR3 covers 14 residues. Germline V gives CDR1 LNHDA, CDR2 SQIVND (reference sequence). V shed 5 bases and J shed 1 base, with 9 bases lying between them.

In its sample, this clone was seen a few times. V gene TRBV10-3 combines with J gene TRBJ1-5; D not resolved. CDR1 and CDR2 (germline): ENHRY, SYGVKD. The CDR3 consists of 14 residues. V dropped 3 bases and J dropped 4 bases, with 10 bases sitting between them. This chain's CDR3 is CAISDVGGNQPQHF. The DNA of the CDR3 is TGTGCCATCAGTGATGTTGGAGGGAATCAGCCCCAGCATTTT.

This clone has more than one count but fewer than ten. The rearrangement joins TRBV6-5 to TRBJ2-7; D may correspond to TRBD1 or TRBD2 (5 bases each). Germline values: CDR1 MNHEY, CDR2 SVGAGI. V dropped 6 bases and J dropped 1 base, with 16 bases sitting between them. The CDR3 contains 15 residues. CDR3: CASSSGRGGSYEQYF. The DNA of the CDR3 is TGTGCCAGCAGCTCCGGACGGGGCGGGTCCTACGAGCAGTACTTC.

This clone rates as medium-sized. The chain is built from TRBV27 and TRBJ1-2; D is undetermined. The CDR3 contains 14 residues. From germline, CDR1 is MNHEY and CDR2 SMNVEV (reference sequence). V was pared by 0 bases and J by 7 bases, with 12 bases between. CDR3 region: CASSLSPAPLGYTF. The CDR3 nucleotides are TGTGCCAGCAGTTTATCGCCAGCTCCCCTTGGCTACACCTTC.

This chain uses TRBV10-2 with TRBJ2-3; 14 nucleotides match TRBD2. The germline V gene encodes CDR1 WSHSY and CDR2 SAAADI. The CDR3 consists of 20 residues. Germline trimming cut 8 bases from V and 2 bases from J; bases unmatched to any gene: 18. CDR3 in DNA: TGCGCCAGCGCGGTGCGGGAGGGACTAGCGGGAGTTCGGAACACAGATACGCAGTATTTT. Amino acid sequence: CASAVREGLAGVRNTDTQYF.

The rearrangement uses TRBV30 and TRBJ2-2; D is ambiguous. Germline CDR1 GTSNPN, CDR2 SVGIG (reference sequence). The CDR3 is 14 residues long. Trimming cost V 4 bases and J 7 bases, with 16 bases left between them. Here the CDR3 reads CAWTLATQRGELFF. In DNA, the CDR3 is TGTGCCTGGACGTTGGCTACACAACGCGGGGAGCTGTTTTTT. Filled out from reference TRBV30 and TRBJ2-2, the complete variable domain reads SQTIHQWPATLVQPVGSPLSLECTVEGTSNPNLYWYRQAAGRGLQLLFYSVGIGQISSEVPQNLSASRPQDRQFILSSKKLLLSDSGFYLCAWTLATQRGELFFGEGSRLTVL.

Here the CDR3 DNA reads TGCGCCAGCAGCCAAGATTGGGACATGGAGAGAGAGACCCAGTACTTC. This encodes CASSQDWDMERETQYF. This rearrangement joins TRBV4-1 to TRBJ2-5, with a tentative D call TRBD1 (6 bases). The germline V gene has CDR1 MGHRA and CDR2 YSYEKL. The CDR3 contains 16 residues. V was pared by 0 bases and J by 4 bases, with 15 bases between.

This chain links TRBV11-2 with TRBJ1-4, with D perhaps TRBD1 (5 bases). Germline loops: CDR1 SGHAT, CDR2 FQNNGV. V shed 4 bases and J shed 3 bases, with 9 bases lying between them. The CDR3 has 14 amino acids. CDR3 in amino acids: CASSSWGANEKLFF. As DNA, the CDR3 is TGTGCCAGCAGCTCTTGGGGGGCTAATGAAAAACTGTTTTTT.

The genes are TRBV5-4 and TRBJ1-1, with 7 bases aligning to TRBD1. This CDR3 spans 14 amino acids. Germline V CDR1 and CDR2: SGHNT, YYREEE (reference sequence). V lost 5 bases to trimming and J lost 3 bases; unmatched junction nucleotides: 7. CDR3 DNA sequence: TGTGCCAGCAGTTCCCGGACAGGTGACACTGAAGCTTTCTTT. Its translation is CASSSRTGDTEAFF. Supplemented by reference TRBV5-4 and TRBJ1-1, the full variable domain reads ETGVTQSPTHLIKTRGQQVTLRCSSQSGHNTVSWYQQALGQGPQFIFQYYREEENGRGNFPPRFSGLQFPNYSSELNVNALELDDSALYLCASSSRTGDTEAFFGQGTRLTVV.

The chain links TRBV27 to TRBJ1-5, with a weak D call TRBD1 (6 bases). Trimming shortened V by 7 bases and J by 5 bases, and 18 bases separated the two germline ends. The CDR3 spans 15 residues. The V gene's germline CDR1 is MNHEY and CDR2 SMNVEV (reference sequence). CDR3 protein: CASTQVGGAHQPQHF. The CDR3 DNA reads TGTGCCAGCACCCAAGTCGGGGGGGCACATCAGCCCCAGCATTTT.

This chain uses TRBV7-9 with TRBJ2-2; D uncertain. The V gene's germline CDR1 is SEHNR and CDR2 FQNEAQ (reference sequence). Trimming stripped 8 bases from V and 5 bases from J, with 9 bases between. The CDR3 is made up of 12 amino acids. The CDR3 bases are TGTGCCAGCTTGGGCTCAACCGGGGAGCTGTTTTTT. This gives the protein CASLGSTGELFF.

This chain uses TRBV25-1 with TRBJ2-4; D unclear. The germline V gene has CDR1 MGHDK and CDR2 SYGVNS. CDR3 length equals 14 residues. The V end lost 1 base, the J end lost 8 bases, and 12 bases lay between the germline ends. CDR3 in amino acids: CASSELKGPDIQYF. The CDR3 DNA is TGTGCCAGCAGTGAATTGAAAGGGCCCGACATTCAGTACTTC.

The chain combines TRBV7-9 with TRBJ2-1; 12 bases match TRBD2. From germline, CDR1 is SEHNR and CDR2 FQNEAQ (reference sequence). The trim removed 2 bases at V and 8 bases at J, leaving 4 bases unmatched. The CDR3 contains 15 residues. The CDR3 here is CASSLWLAGGDEQFF. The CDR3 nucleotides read TGTGCCAGCAGCTTATGGCTAGCGGGAGGGGATGAGCAGTTCTTC.

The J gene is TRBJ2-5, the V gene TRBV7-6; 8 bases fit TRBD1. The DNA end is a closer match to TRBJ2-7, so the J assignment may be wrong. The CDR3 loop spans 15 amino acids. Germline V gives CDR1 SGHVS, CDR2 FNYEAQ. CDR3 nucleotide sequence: TGTGCCAGCAGCTTACAACTGGGACAGGCCCACGAGCAGTACTTC. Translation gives CASSLQLGQAHEQYF.

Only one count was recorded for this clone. CDR3 sequence: CASSQVARGDEQFF. CDR3 nucleotides: TGCGCCAGCAGCCAAGTTGCGAGGGGGGATGAGCAGTTCTTC. The V and J genes are TRBV4-1 and TRBJ2-1; TRBD1 or TRBD2 may be the D gene (6 bases each). Germline V CDR1 and CDR2: MGHRA, YSYEKL. V gave up 1 base and J gave up 8 bases, with 12 bases separating them. This CDR3 region has 14 residues.

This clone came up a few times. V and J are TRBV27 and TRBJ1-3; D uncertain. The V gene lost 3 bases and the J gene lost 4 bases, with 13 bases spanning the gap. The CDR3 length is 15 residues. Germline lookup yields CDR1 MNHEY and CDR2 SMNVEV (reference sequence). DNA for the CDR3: TGTGCCAGCAGTTTTTCAGGAGTTCACGGAAACACCATATATTTT. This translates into CASSFSGVHGNTIYF.

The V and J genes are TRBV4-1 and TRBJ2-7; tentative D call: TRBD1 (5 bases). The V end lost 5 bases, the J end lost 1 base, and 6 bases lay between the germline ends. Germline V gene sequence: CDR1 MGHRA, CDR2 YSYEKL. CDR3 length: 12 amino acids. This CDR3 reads CASSSGSYEQYF. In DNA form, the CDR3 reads TGCGCCAGCAGCTCAGGGTCCTACGAGCAGTACTTC.

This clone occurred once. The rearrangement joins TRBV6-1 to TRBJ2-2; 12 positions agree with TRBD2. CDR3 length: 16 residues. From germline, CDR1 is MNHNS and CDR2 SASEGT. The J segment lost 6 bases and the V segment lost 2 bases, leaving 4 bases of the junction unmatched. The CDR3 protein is CASSELAGGPAGELFF. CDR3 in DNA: TGTGCCAGCAGTGAACTAGCGGGAGGGCCGGCCGGGGAGCTGTTTTTT.

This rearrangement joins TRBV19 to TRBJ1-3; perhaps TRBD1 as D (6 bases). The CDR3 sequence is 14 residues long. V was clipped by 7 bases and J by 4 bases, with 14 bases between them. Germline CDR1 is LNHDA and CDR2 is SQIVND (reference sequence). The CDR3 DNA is TGTGCCAGTACCGCAACAGGGCCCGGAAACACCATATATTTT. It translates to CASTATGPGNTIYF.